A selection of T cell receptor beta chains follows, all from one sample in a study of T cells in localized non-small cell lung cancer. Only in-frame clones appear in the TCRdb table, and some are missing; sequencing was by immunoSEQ multiplex PCR. The table has about 7,300 clones, 23% seen once. Sequenced here: lung tumor tissue, sampled before any cancer treatment. All receptors derive from a man between 35 and 75 years old with stage III squamous cell lung carcinoma. The CDR3 runs from the conserved cysteine through the conserved F or W. Fields, in order: clone size, V gene, D gene, J gene, CDR3 length, CDR3 DNA, CDR3 protein. A D gene is named only where the DNA matches it firmly. Expanded clones are given a class, and other clones once, few, many or no size at all.

.,TRBV5-1,.,TRBJ2-7,14,TGCGCCAGCAGCTCGTCGGGGCAGGGATACGAGCAGTACTTC,CASSSSGQGYEQYF
few,TRBV30,.,TRBJ2-1,15,TGTGCCTGGAATATTTTGCCTAACTCCTACAATGAGCAGTTCTTC,CAWNILPNSYNEQFF
.,TRBV6-8,.,TRBJ1-1,13,TGTGCCAGCAGCCCTCCTCCAGGGCAGGTAGCTTTCTTT,CASSPPPGQVAFF
few,TRBV11-3,TRBD1,TRBJ2-5,16,TGTGCCAGCAGCTTAGGCGGCAGGGGGATTCCGGAGACCCAGTACTTC,CASSLGGRGIPETQYF
.,TRBV5-1,TRBD2,TRBJ2-1,15,TGCGCCAGCAGCCCTGGACTAGCGGGAGGGGAAGAGCAGTTCTTC,CASSPGLAGGEEQFF
.,TRBV4-1,.,TRBJ1-2,17,TGCGCCAGCAGCCAAGCCCAGGGTAGGACGACTGTCTATGGCTACACCTTC,CASSQAQGRTTVYGYTF
.,TRBV11-3,.,TRBJ2-3,15,TGTGCCAGCAGCTTATACGCAGGGATGGCAGATACGCAGTATTTT,CASSLYAGMADTQYF
.,TRBV14,.,TRBJ1-2,13,TGTGCCAGCAGCCAAGCGTCAGTAGATGGCTACACCTTC,CASSQASVDGYTF
medium-sized,TRBV6-8,.,TRBJ1-3,13,TGTGCCAGCAGATCACAGGAAGGGGACACCATATATTTT,CASRSQEGDTIYF
.,TRBV6-8,TRBD1,TRBJ2-7,13,TGTGCCATCAGTAGGGACAGGGGAGCGGAGCAGTACTTC,CAISRDRGAEQYF